This TCR beta chain was captured in a study of T cells in Graves' hyperthyroidism and ophthalmopathy. Study-level findings and limits: Most thyroid clonotypes expanded above 0.001 were also detected in blood.

On this clonotype: The antigen remains undetermined.

No progression to ophthalmopathy during 18 months of follow-up defined stable disease. Hyperthyroidism patients were newly diagnosed, had disease duration under 2 months, and were aged 18 to 65 years. PBMCs were sourced from roughly 10 ml fresh peripheral blood. Researchers took RNA transcripts and amplified the TCR beta CDR3 regions from them. The TCR CDR3 first-round RT-PCR relied on the HTBI primer set. TCRdb ran MiXCR on the multiplex PCR reads and lists one entry per CDR3 protein. In the table there are about 200,000 distinct CDR3 sequences, 15% to 20% of which are singletons. The sequencing input was blood. The TCR sequence derives from a man aged 40-49 years with Graves' hyperthyroidism.

The CDR3 bases are TGTGCCAGCAGCCCCGACGGCGGCAGGGGCACAGATACGCAGTATTTT. This codes for CASSPDGGRGTDTQYF. The J gene is TRBJ2-3, the V gene TRBV7-3, with D possibly TRBD1 on 5 matching bases. Germline lookup yields CDR1 SGHTA and CDR2 FQGTGA. The CDR3 has 16 residues. V was shortened by 5 bases and J by 1 base, with 16 bases between the two germline ends. Full variable domain (rest looked up from reference TRBV7-3 and TRBJ2-3): GAGVSQTPSNKVTEKGKYVELRCDPISGHTALYWYRQSLGQGPEFLIYFQGTGAADDSGLPNDRFFAVRPEGSVSTLKIQRTERGDSAVYLCASSPDGGRGTDTQYFGPGTRLTVL.